Listed below are T cell receptor beta chains from one sample, sequenced in a study of blood T cell repertoires in COVID-19. Assay: immunoSEQ multiplex PCR; the TCRdb copy retains only in-frame clones and omits some. The sample holds approximately 70,000 clones, roughly 87% seen once. Material for sequencing was peripheral blood. The source of these receptors is a woman between 50 and 59 years old with acute or convalescent COVID-19. Both conserved end residues are part of each CDR3. The D gene is left open where the match is weak. Clone size is stated in some rows and not others, as once, few, many or a class when expanded.

v_gene,d_gene,j_gene,abundance,CDR3aa,CDR3nt
TRBV7-9,-,TRBJ1-5,-,CASSHKTGPQHF,TGTGCCAGCAGTCATAAGACTGGGCCCCAGCATTTT
TRBV2,TRBD1,TRBJ2-1,-,CASPGQGLNEQFF,TGTGCCAGCCCGGGACAGGGTCTAAATGAGCAGTTCTTC
TRBV4-3,-,TRBJ2-5,-,CASSQDGERETQYF,TGCGCCAGCAGCCAAGACGGGGAGAGGGAGACCCAGTACTTC
TRBV7-3,-,TRBJ2-2,-,CASSLSGSAGELFF,TGTGCCAGCAGCTTATCGGGATCGGCCGGGGAGCTGTTTTTT
TRBV11-2,TRBD1,TRBJ1-1,-,CASSLGQGVAVNTEAFF,TGTGCCAGCAGCTTAGGACAGGGGGTAGCTGTGAACACTGAAGCTTTCTTT
TRBV7-2,-,TRBJ1-4,few,CASSAQGATNEKLFF,TGTGCCAGCAGCGCCCAGGGTGCAACTAATGAAAAACTGTTTTTT
TRBV2,TRBD1,TRBJ1-5,-,CASSESRGNQPQHF,TGTGCCAGCAGTGAATCCAGGGGGAATCAGCCCCAGCATTTT
TRBV19,-,TRBJ1-3,few,CASSIGDSSGNTIYF,TGTGCCAGTAGTATCGGGGACTCCTCTGGAAACACCATATATTTT
TRBV28,-,TRBJ1-4,few,CASSLGDTNEKLFF,TGTGCCAGCAGTTTGGGAGATACTAATGAAAAACTGTTTTTT
TRBV10-3,-,TRBJ1-2,-,CANFDSFNYGYTF,TGTGCCAACTTCGACAGCTTTAACTATGGCTACACCTTC
TRBV18,-,TRBJ1-1,-,CASSPPRRNTEAFF,TGTGCCAGCTCACCACCTCGCAGGAACACTGAAGCTTTCTTT
TRBV27,-,TRBJ2-1,-,CASSYDWRSEQFF,TGTGCCAGCAGTTACGACTGGCGGAGTGAGCAGTTCTTC